The following is a T cell receptor (beta chain) sequence with its context. What it binds is unknown. TCRdb keeps only in-frame clones here, not all; method: immunoSEQ multiplex PCR. There are approximately 94,000 clones in the sample; 89% occur only once, and approximately 0.15% lies in the top ten. Looked up from germline, CDR1 is LGHNA and CDR2 is YNFKEQ. V was clipped by 3 bases and J by 5 bases, with 11 bases between them. This CDR3 is 14 amino acids long. This record comes from a study of OX40 agonist ivuxolimab in advanced cancers. Whole-study context: Age averaged around 60 years (range roughly 20 to 90), and more than 80% were male. Study findings and constraints: Clones of CD4+ and CD8+ blood T cells grew by week 6 at doses of 0.1 to 3.0 mg/kg. Patients who responded partially at 0.1-3.0 mg/kg showed clonal expansion ranking among the lowest.

Sample: CD4+ or CD8+ T cells sorted from blood, taken in a trial of the OX40 agonist ivuxolimab. The receptor was isolated from an adult with an advanced solid tumor such as melanoma, head and neck, liver or kidney cancer. The chain joins TRBV4-2 to TRBJ1-5, with D possibly matching TRBD1 (5 bases). The CDR3 DNA sequence: TGTGCCAGCAGCCACGGGGACCCCGATCAGCCCCAGCATTTT. Its protein is CASSHGDPDQPQHF.